Sequencing of this TCR beta chain was carried out in a study of blood T cell repertoires in COVID-19. V was trimmed by 5 bases and J by 1 base, leaving 9 bases between them. Per the germline V gene, CDR1 is SGHAT and CDR2 is FQDESV (reference sequence). This CDR3 region has 13 residues. Clones were sequenced by immunoSEQ multiplex PCR, and TCRdb holds only the in-frame ones, with some missing. The sample holds roughly 150,000 clones; 65% to 80% are singletons and the top ten take around 17%. Source material: PBMCs or T cells enriched from blood (not recorded which). The TCR sequence derives from a woman in her 70s in a cohort exposed to, infected with or recovered from COVID-19 (not recorded which). J is TRBJ2-7 and V is TRBV11-1; weak D call: TRBD2 (5 bases). CDR3 in DNA: TGTGCCAGCAGCAAGGAGGCGTCCTACGAGCAGTACTTC. Residues: CASSKEASYEQYF. The full variable domain, with the rest looked up from reference TRBV11-1 and TRBJ2-7, is EAEVAQSPRYKITEKSQAVAFWCDPISGHATLYWYRQILGQGPELLVQFQDESVVDDSQLPKDRFSAERLKGVDSTLKIQPAELGDSAMYLCASSKEASYEQYFGPGTRLTVT.